These 3 T cell receptor beta chains were all obtained from the same sample, sequenced in a study of CD8 T cells in Susac syndrome. Reverse transcription of roughly 0.5 to 1 ug RNA was performed with random hexamers. Each CDR3 protein gets one entry after TCRdb re-called the immunoSEQ multiplex PCR reads with MiXCR. The table has 95,000 to 150,000 distinct CDR3 sequences, just under 95% seen once. The sample was CD8+ T cells from PBMCs. These TCRs come from a human donor with Susac syndrome.

The rearrangement joins TRBV19 to TRBJ2-3; 9 bases line up with TRBD2. V lost 7 bases, J lost 2 bases, and 7 bases stayed unmatched. CDR1 is LNHDA, CDR2 SQIVND, per germline (reference sequence). The CDR3 sequence is 15 residues long. This CDR3 reads CASTLLAGDTDTQYF. The CDR3 nucleotides are TGTGCCAGTACCTTACTAGCGGGCGACACAGATACGCAGTATTTT. The whole variable domain, filled in from reference TRBV19 and TRBJ2-3, reads DGGITQSPKYLFRKEGQNVTLSCEQNLNHDAMYWYRQDPGQGLRLIYYSQIVNDFQKGDIAEGYSVSREKKESFPLTVTSAQKNPTAFYLCASTLLAGDTDTQYFGPGTRLTVL.

The chain couples TRBV6-4 to TRBJ1-2, with TRBD1 as a possible D gene (5 bases). CDR3 length equals 14 residues. Trimming took 2 bases from V and 3 from J, leaving 10 bases between them. Per germline, CDR1 MRHNA and CDR2 SNTAGT. CDR3 protein: CASSDEGPDYGYTF. In DNA, the CDR3 is TGTGCCAGCAGTGACGAGGGGCCGGACTATGGCTACACCTTC.

The rearrangement uses TRBV29-1 and TRBJ1-2, with D tentatively TRBD1 (6 bases). CDR1 SQVTM and CDR2 ANQGSEA come from the germline V gene. V was pared by 6 bases and J by 5 bases, with 19 bases between. There are 14 residues in the CDR3. The CDR3 is CSVRGGARAYGYTF. The CDR3 region has the DNA TGCAGCGTGCGGGGGGGGGCGCGGGCGTATGGCTACACCTTC.